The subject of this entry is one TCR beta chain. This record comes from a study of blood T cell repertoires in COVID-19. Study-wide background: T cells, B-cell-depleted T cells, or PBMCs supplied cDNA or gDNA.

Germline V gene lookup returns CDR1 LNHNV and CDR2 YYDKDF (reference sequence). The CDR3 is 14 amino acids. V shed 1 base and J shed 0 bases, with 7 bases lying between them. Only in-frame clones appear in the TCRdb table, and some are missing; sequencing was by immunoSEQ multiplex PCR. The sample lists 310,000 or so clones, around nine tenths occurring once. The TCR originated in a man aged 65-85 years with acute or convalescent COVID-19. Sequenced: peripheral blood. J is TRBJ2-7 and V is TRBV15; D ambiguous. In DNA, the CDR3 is TGTGCCACCAGCAGAGCTGCGAGCTCCTACGAGCAGTACTTC. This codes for CATSRAASSYEQYF.